The clone carrying this T cell receptor beta chain occurred many times. Its antigen is unidentified. Unsorted whole blood yielded blood RNA, and germline DNA was extracted as well. This entry belongs to a study of tumor-infiltrating lymphocytes in primary liver carcinoma. Study-wide results and caveats: Because of bulk unsorted sampling, CD4+ and CD8+ repertoires were not subjected to comparison.

Germline V lookup: CDR1 MNHNY, CDR2 SVGAGI (reference sequence). V lost 6 bases and J 7 bases, leaving 13 bases between the germline ends. This CDR3 has 13 amino acids. Making TCR beta cDNA involved approximately 0.5 ug total RNA and a constant-region primer. Amplification in three nested multiplex PCR rounds with slightly modified ARM-PCR gave rise to TCR beta libraries. A C-beta reverse primer and TRBV1-TRBV30 forward primers served in each of the first two PCR rounds, at around 10 cycles apiece. Each CDR3 protein gets one entry after TCRdb re-called the multiplex PCR reads with MiXCR. The repertoire includes 300,000 to 350,000 distinct CDR3 sequences, around 60% of them detected once, and roughly 6% sits in the top ten.

The chain carries TRBV6-6 and TRBJ2-4, with a weak D call TRBD1 (7 bases). The sequence derives from a man in his forties with primary liver carcinoma and hepatitis B virus infection. The sample comprised peripheral blood. In DNA form, the CDR3 reads TGTGCCAGCAGGCCGACAGGGAGGAACATTCAGTACTTC. This sequence encodes CASRPTGRNIQYF.